The source of this TCR beta chain is a study of blood T cell repertoires in COVID-19. Original handling: Estimates of nucleated cell counts were drawn from the amplification of reference gene primers. Repertoires were generated with immunoSEQ multiplex PCR, while TCRdb's copy carries only in-frame clones and drops some. D and trimming come from the DNA, and the V and J calls and clone size come from that table. This sample has approximately 300,000 clones; roughly 90% occur once, and the top ten carry more than 3%. CDR3 length equals 16 residues. Germline V CDR1 and CDR2: SGHVS, FNYEAQ. The trim removed 5 bases at V and 0 bases at J, leaving 6 bases unmatched.

This clonotype was sampled from a woman in her 50s with active or convalescent COVID-19. Sequenced material: peripheral blood. The rearrangement links TRBV7-6 to TRBJ2-7, with 11 bases aligning to TRBD2. This CDR3 reads CASSTPGLADSYEQYF. The CDR3 DNA reads as TGTGCCAGCAGCACCCCGGGACTAGCGGACTCCTACGAGCAGTACTTC.